Each of the 30 T cell receptor beta chains below was sequenced from the same sample in a study of blood T cell repertoires in COVID-19. Clones were sequenced by immunoSEQ multiplex PCR, and TCRdb holds only the in-frame ones, with some missing. Among 150,000 or so clones listed, approximately 80% were seen once. The material sequenced was peripheral blood. The receptors shown here come from a woman older than 75 with acute or convalescent COVID-19.

For this clone: The germline gene is not matched at one end of the junction; a read error may be the cause. The chain employs TRBV3-1 (or the pseudogene TRBV3-2) and TRBJ2-7; D may be TRBD1 (6 bases). Germline CDR1 reads LGHDT; CDR2 reads YNNKEL (reference sequence). The CDR3 contains 16 residues. The CDR3 sequence: CASSKDMGAGSYEQYF. CDR3 bases: TGTGCCAGCAGCAAAGACATGGGGGCCGGCTCCTACGAGCAGTACTTC.

This clone was counted once. The chain combines TRBV6-5 with TRBJ1-3, with D hard to call. Germline V gene lookup returns CDR1 MNHEY and CDR2 SVGAGI. Trimming removed 8 bases at V and 4 bases at J, with 9 bases between. This CDR3 is built from 12 residues. The DNA for the CDR3 is TGTGCCAGCCAGTCGTCCGGAAACACCATATATTTT. The encoded protein is CASQSSGNTIYF.

The chain is built from TRBV4-3 and TRBJ1-5; D is perhaps TRBD1 (6 bases). Trimming took 0 bases from V and 5 from J, leaving 11 bases between them. Germline V gene data show CDR1 as LGHNA and CDR2 as YSLEER. CDR3 length: 15 amino acids. In DNA form, the CDR3 reads TGCGCCAGCAGCCAAGACCAGGGGAACGATCAGCCCCAGCATTTT. Protein sequence: CASSQDQGNDQPQHF.

Here the CDR3 reads CASSISGVPSGNTIYF. The CDR3 nucleotides read TGTGCCAGTAGTATATCCGGTGTCCCCTCTGGAAACACCATATATTTT. V and J are TRBV19 and TRBJ1-3; D is uncertain. The CDR3 spans 16 residues. Germline lookup yields CDR1 LNHDA and CDR2 SQIVND (reference sequence). The V end was cut by 2 bases, the J end by 0 bases, with 11 bases between. The whole variable domain, filled in from reference TRBV19 and TRBJ1-3, reads DGGITQSPKYLFRKEGQNVTLSCEQNLNHDAMYWYRQDPGQGLRLIYYSQIVNDFQKGDIAEGYSVSREKKESFPLTVTSAQKNPTAFYLCASSISGVPSGNTIYFGEGSWLTVV.

The V and J genes are TRBV29-1 and TRBJ2-2; D remains unclear. This CDR3 region has 15 residues. With 0 bases removed from V and 2 bases from J, the gap between germline ends came to 10 bases. In germline, CDR1 is SQVTM, CDR2 ANQGSEA. This CDR3 reads CSVEDTYSNTGELFF. The CDR3 region has the DNA TGCAGCGTTGAAGACACCTATTCTAACACCGGGGAGCTGTTTTTT.

The chain employs TRBV6-5 and TRBJ1-6, with TRBD1 matching 10 bases. The CDR3 spans 16 residues. Germline V gives CDR1 MNHEY, CDR2 SVGAGI. Trimming removed 2 bases from V and 8 bases from J; junction bases left unmatched: 6. CDR3 in DNA: TGTGCCAGCAGTTACCCCCTAGGGACAGGGGATTCACCCCTCCACTTT. It specifies CASSYPLGTGDSPLHF.

There are a few counts of this clone. The chain employs TRBV11-2 and TRBJ2-1, with 7 bases identical to TRBD2. The CDR3 runs 14 residues. Trimming took 1 base from V and 10 from J; bases not matched to a gene: 7. Germline-derived CDR1 and CDR2 are SGHAT and FQNNGV. CDR3 loop: CASSLAVEGGEQFF. The CDR3 bases are TGTGCCAGCAGCTTAGCGGTAGAGGGAGGGGAGCAGTTCTTC.

In nucleotides, the CDR3 is TGTGCCAGCTCAAAACAGAGCAATCAGCCCCAGCATTTT. Protein product: CASSKQSNQPQHF. J is TRBJ1-5 and V is TRBV18; the D is unclear. CDR1 is KGHSH, CDR2 LQKENI, per germline. There are 13 residues in the CDR3. Between the trimmed V and J ends, which lost 5 bases and 1 base, there was a span of 6 bases. Complete variable domain (other parts from reference TRBV18 and TRBJ1-5): NAGVMQNPRHLVRRRGQEARLRCSPMKGHSHVYWYRQLPEEGLKFMVYLQKENIIDESGMPKERFSAEFPKEGPSILRIQQVVRGDSAAYFCASSKQSNQPQHFGDGTRLSIL.

This chain uses TRBV6-5 with TRBJ1-2; perhaps TRBD1 as D (6 bases). The V and J ends lost 10 bases and 4 bases respectively, with 16 bases between them. Looked up from germline, CDR1 is MNHEY and CDR2 is SVGAGI. The CDR3 sequence is 13 residues long. CDR3 nucleotide sequence: TGTGCCATCCCCGGGGGGCAGATCTATGGCTACACCTTC. This sequence encodes CAIPGGQIYGYTF.

V is TRBV5-6 and J is TRBJ1-2; D is unresolved. Germline CDR1 SGHDT, CDR2 YYEEEE. Between the trimmed V and J ends, which lost 4 bases and 9 bases, there was a span of 13 bases. The CDR3 is 12 amino acids. This chain's CDR3 is CASSRDTGSYTF. CDR3 DNA sequence: TGTGCCAGCAGCCGAGACACGGGGAGCTACACCTTC.

In its sample, this clone was seen once. This specimen includes other DNA sequences encoding the same CDR3. V and J are TRBV7-2 and TRBJ2-1, with D maybe TRBD2 (6 bases). CDR1 and CDR2 from the germline V gene are SGHTA and FQGNSA. V was cut by 5 bases and J by 6 bases, with 11 bases left in between. This CDR3 has 13 residues. CDR3 nucleotide sequence: TGTGCCAGCAGCATTCGACTAGGCAATGAGCAGTTCTTC. Amino acids: CASSIRLGNEQFF.

This rearrangement joins TRBV9 to TRBJ1-4; D is perhaps TRBD1 (6 bases). The length of the CDR3 is 15 residues. With 3 bases removed from V and 8 bases from J, the gap between germline ends came to 17 bases. Germline V gives CDR1 SGDLS, CDR2 YYNGEE. The chain's CDR3 is CASSASGAGGEKLFF. CDR3 coding DNA: TGTGCCAGCAGCGCCTCTGGGGCGGGGGGCGAAAAACTGTTTTTT.

The chain has TRBV19 and TRBJ2-7; TRBD2 is a possible D gene (5 bases). Deletions cut 5 bases from V and 9 bases from J, with 23 bases between. CDR3 length: 15 residues. The germline gives CDR1 LNHDA, CDR2 SQIVND (reference sequence). The CDR3 coding sequence is TGTGCCAGTAGTCCTTCGGAGGTCGCCTCGCGTGGGCAGTACTTC. Protein: CASSPSEVASRGQYF.

The chain uses TRBV30 and TRBJ1-6; TRBD1 matches at 7 bases. Looked up from germline, CDR1 is GTSNPN and CDR2 is SVGIG (reference sequence). The trim removed 4 bases at V and 9 bases at J, leaving 12 bases unmatched. The CDR3 contains 15 residues. The CDR3 DNA is TGTGCCTGGACGGGAGCGACAGGGATAATTTCACCCCTCCACTTT. Its translation is CAWTGATGIISPLHF.

The V and J genes are TRBV11-2 and TRBJ2-2; TRBD1 matches at 9 bases. CDR1 and CDR2 (germline): SGHAT, FQNNGV. The CDR3 runs to 15 residues. J lost 6 bases, V lost 5 bases, and 7 bases had no gene match. CDR3 protein: CASSINRGQAGELFF. CDR3 nucleotide sequence: TGTGCCAGCAGCATAAACAGGGGGCAGGCCGGGGAGCTGTTTTTT.

The CDR3 sequence: CASSIFGLGVQETQYF. The DNA for the CDR3 is TGTGCCAGTAGTATCTTTGGACTAGGAGTCCAAGAGACCCAGTACTTC. The chain combines TRBV19 with TRBJ2-5, with TRBD2 matching over 7 bases. Germline-derived CDR1 and CDR2 are LNHDA and SQIVND (reference sequence). The CDR3 loop spans 16 amino acids. Unmatched junction bases numbered 8, after V lost 3 bases and J lost 1 base.

V is TRBV18 and J is TRBJ2-1, with D unclear. Per germline, CDR1 KGHSH and CDR2 LQKENI. Trimming took 1 base from V and 7 from J, leaving 5 bases between them. This CDR3 is built from 12 residues. In nucleotides, the CDR3 is TGTGCCAGCTCACCACAGACAAATGAGCAGTTCTTC. This translates into CASSPQTNEQFF.

CDR3 coding DNA: TGTGCCAGCAGCTTTGGGACAGGGGTCACAGATACGCAGTATTTT. It is translated as CASSFGTGVTDTQYF. The chain combines TRBV7-9 with TRBJ2-3, with 10 bases matching TRBD1. The CDR3 is made up of 15 amino acids. J lost 2 bases, V lost 3 bases, and 2 bases had no gene match. Germline CDR1 reads SEHNR; CDR2 reads FQNEAQ (reference sequence).

The table lists this clone with many counts. This chain joins TRBV28 and TRBJ2-3, with D possibly TRBD1 on 5 matching bases. CDR3 length: 13 residues. Germline V gives CDR1 MDHEN, CDR2 SYDVKM. The ends were cut back, 3 bases at V and 2 bases at J, with 6 bases in the middle. CDR3 amino acids: CASSLTVTDTQYF. CDR3 coding DNA: TGTGCCAGCAGTTTGACAGTCACAGATACGCAGTATTTT.

The chain recombines TRBV2 with TRBJ1-2; maybe TRBD1 (6 bases). CDR3 size: 14 residues. V lost 6 bases, J lost 4 bases, and 15 bases lay in between. Germline V gene lookup returns CDR1 SNHLY and CDR2 FYNNEI. The CDR3 protein is CASRTAGTLYGYTF. The CDR3 coding sequence is TGTGCCAGCAGGACGGCCGGGACACTCTATGGCTACACCTTC.

V is TRBV4-1 and J is TRBJ1-1; D may be TRBD1 (6 bases). This CDR3 has 13 residues. The germline V gene encodes CDR1 MGHRA and CDR2 YSYEKL. V lost 4 bases and J lost 5, with 11 bases in between. This CDR3 reads CASSLRGGTEAFF. CDR3 bases: TGCGCCAGCAGCCTAAGAGGGGGTACTGAAGCTTTCTTT.

In its sample, this clone was seen a few times. The chain is built from TRBV4-3 and TRBJ2-2, with TRBD2 matching over 9 bases. This CDR3 has 17 residues. With 1 base clipped from V and 5 bases from J, the junction kept 8 bases outside the gene matches. Germline V gene lookup returns CDR1 LGHNA and CDR2 YSLEER. This CDR3 reads CASSQAPAGGGTGELFF. CDR3 nucleotides: TGCGCCAGCAGCCAAGCCCCAGCGGGAGGAGGTACCGGGGAGCTGTTTTTT.

This clone was seen a few times. The chain is built from TRBV7-6 and TRBJ2-1; D may be TRBD2 (5 bases). The CDR3 is 14 amino acids. The germline V gene has CDR1 SGHVS and CDR2 FNYEAQ. Trimming shortened V by 5 bases and J by 9 bases, and 17 bases separated the two germline ends. The CDR3 protein is CASSPSLLGSEQFF. The CDR3 coding sequence is TGTGCCAGCAGCCCCAGCCTACTAGGTAGTGAGCAGTTCTTC. Combining the CDR3 with reference TRBV7-6 and TRBJ2-1 gives the whole variable domain GAGVSQSPRYKVTKRGQDVALRCDPISGHVSLYWYRQALGQGPEFLTYFNYEAQQDKSGLPNDRFSAERPEGSISTLTIQRTEQRDSAMYRCASSPSLLGSEQFFGPGTRLTVL.

This chain joins TRBV4-1 and TRBJ1-1; 7 nucleotides align to TRBD1. V trimming: 2 bases; J trimming: 0 bases; junction bases outside the gene matches: 12. The CDR3 consists of 18 residues. The germline V gene has CDR1 MGHRA and CDR2 YSYEKL. The CDR3 coding sequence is TGCGCCAGCAGCCAACCCATGGCAGGGACAGCCTTGAACACTGAAGCTTTCTTT. This gives the protein CASSQPMAGTALNTEAFF.

The chain uses TRBV10-1 and TRBJ2-3, with D possibly matching TRBD1 (6 bases). The germline V gene encodes CDR1 WNHNN and CDR2 SYGVQD (reference sequence). CDR3 size: 13 residues. Trimming pared 4 bases from V and 6 bases from J, leaving 11 bases between. In DNA form, the CDR3 reads TGCGCCAGCAGTGGGGACATGGCGGATACGCAGTATTTT. Its translation is CASSGDMADTQYF.

The chain recombines TRBV5-6 with TRBJ2-7, with D possibly being TRBD1 (6 bases). Trimming left V 0 bases short and J 4 bases short, with 14 bases between. The CDR3 is 15 amino acids. CDR1 is SGHDT, CDR2 YYEEEE, per germline. DNA for the CDR3: TGTGCCAGCAGCTTGGAGGTTGGGGGCGGTTACGAGCAGTACTTC. The encoded protein is CASSLEVGGGYEQYF.

Remarks on this clone: A much larger clone differs from this one at a single base, so this may be a read error. The same CDR3 can be traced to other DNA sequences in this sample. This rearrangement joins TRBV14 to TRBJ1-2, with D possibly matching TRBD1 (6 bases). The CDR3 has 17 residues. V lost 5 bases and J 0 bases, leaving 19 bases between the germline ends. Germline lookup yields CDR1 SGHDN and CDR2 FVKESK. CDR3 in amino acids: CASSETNPQGTNYGYTF. As DNA, the CDR3 is TGTGCCAGCAGCGAGACTAATCCCCAGGGGACTAACTATGGCTACACCTTC.

The rearrangement uses TRBV11-2 and TRBJ2-6; D ambiguous. V was clipped by 1 base and J by 2 bases, with 3 bases between them. Germline V gene sequence: CDR1 SGHAT, CDR2 FQNNGV. CDR3 size: 14 residues. The CDR3, as DNA: TGTGCCAGCAGCTTAGTAGCTGGGGCCAACGTCCTGACTTTC. Its protein product is CASSLVAGANVLTF. Complete variable domain (other parts from reference TRBV11-2 and TRBJ2-6): EAGVAQSPRYKIIEKRQSVAFWCNPISGHATLYWYQQILGQGPKLLIQFQNNGVVDDSQLPKDRFSAERLKGVDSTLKIQPAKLEDSAVYLCASSLVAGANVLTFGAGSRLTVL.

J is TRBJ2-3 and V is TRBV6-5; TRBD2 is a possible D gene (6 bases). V was pared by 7 bases and J by 0 bases, with 11 bases between. Germline V gives CDR1 MNHEY, CDR2 SVGAGI. The CDR3 consists of 14 residues. CDR3 nucleotide sequence: TGTGCCAGCACCTCGACTAGGAGCACAGATACGCAGTATTTT. This encodes CASTSTRSTDTQYF.

The rearrangement links TRBV5-1 to TRBJ2-3, with D tentatively TRBD1 (6 bases). The length of the CDR3 is 15 residues. Germline CDR1 is SGHRS and CDR2 is YFSETQ. Deletions cut 0 bases from V and 3 bases from J, with 11 bases between. The CDR3 DNA follows: TGCGCCAGCAGCTTGGCACGCCAGGGGACAGATACGCAGTATTTT. This encodes CASSLARQGTDTQYF.